Following are 8 T cell receptor beta chains from one sample sequenced in a study of shared clonotypes between healthy human individuals. Sequenced by immunoSEQ multiplex PCR; TCRdb stores in-frame clones only, minus some. The data hold about 480,000 clones, with 79% observed a single time. What was sequenced was PBMCs. The receptor set was obtained from a woman between 40 and 55 years old in good health. Some clones in this sample may be carry-over from other donors' samples.

The chain is built from TRBV18 and TRBJ2-2; 15 bases fit TRBD2. Per germline, CDR1 KGHSH and CDR2 LQKENI. The CDR3 has 17 residues. Germline trimming cut 5 bases from V and 4 bases from J; bases unmatched to any gene: 5. This CDR3 is CASSAGTSGRITGELFF. In nucleotides, the CDR3 is TGTGCCAGCTCAGCCGGGACTAGCGGGAGGATCACCGGGGAGCTGTTTTTT.

This rearrangement joins TRBV9 to TRBJ1-5; D may be TRBD1 (5 bases). The V end lost 4 bases, the J end lost 1 base, and 9 bases lay between the germline ends. This CDR3 has 14 residues. Looked up from germline, CDR1 is SGDLS and CDR2 is YYNGEE. CDR3 DNA sequence: TGTGCCAGCAGCCACCGGGACAGCAATCAGCCCCAGCATTTT. This translates into CASSHRDSNQPQHF.

The chain carries TRBV7-6 and TRBJ2-5, with D uncertain. Trimming took 4 bases from V and 2 from J, leaving 8 bases between them. The CDR3 extends over 13 amino acids. Germline values: CDR1 SGHVS, CDR2 FNYEAQ. This CDR3 reads CASSYTRQETQYF. CDR3 nucleotide sequence: TGTGCCAGCAGCTACACGCGACAAGAGACCCAGTACTTC. Variable domain in full (rest from reference TRBV7-6 and TRBJ2-5): GAGVSQSPRYKVTKRGQDVALRCDPISGHVSLYWYRQALGQGPEFLTYFNYEAQQDKSGLPNDRFSAERPEGSISTLTIQRTEQRDSAMYRCASSYTRQETQYFGPGTRLLVL.

This clone appeared a few times. The chain uses TRBV7-2 and TRBJ2-5; the match to TRBD1 covers 8 bases. Judging by the DNA end, TRBJ2-7 fits better; the J call may be wrong. Germline V gives CDR1 SGHTA, CDR2 FQGNSA. There are 14 residues in the CDR3. The CDR3 sequence is CASSFYRGTYEQYF. The DNA of the CDR3 is TGTGCCAGCAGCTTTTACAGGGGGACCTACGAGCAGTACTTC.

This clone was detected only once. The V call is TRBV4-2, the J call TRBJ1-5; D call uncertain. CDR1 is LGHNA, CDR2 YNFKEQ, per germline. This CDR3 has 13 amino acids. V was pared by 5 bases and J by 5 bases, with 10 bases between. The DNA of the CDR3 is TGTGCCAGCAGCTCCAACCTATATCAGCCCCAGCATTTT. Translated: CASSSNLYQPQHF.

In nucleotides, the CDR3 is TGTGCCAGCAGCTTAGCGACGGCAGGGGGCGTGGATACGCAGTATTTT. Translation: CASSLATAGGVDTQYF. The chain links TRBV7-2 to TRBJ2-3; 8 bases are a match to TRBD1. After removal of 0 bases from V and 6 bases from J, the junction contained 8 bases not matched to a gene. The CDR3 spans 16 residues. Germline loops: CDR1 SGHTA, CDR2 FQGNSA. Full variable domain (outside the CDR3, taken from reference TRBV7-2 and TRBJ2-3): GAGVSQSPSNKVTEKGKDVELRCDPISGHTALYWYRQSLGQGLEFLIYFQGNSAPDKSGLPSDRFSAERTGGSVSTLTIQRTQQEDSAVYLCASSLATAGGVDTQYFGPGTRLTVL.

This clone was seen a handful of times. The rearrangement uses TRBV27 and TRBJ2-2; 8 nucleotides agree with TRBD1. Losses at the gene ends were 5 bases for V and 6 bases for J; bases not matched to a gene: 17. The CDR3 covers 18 residues. Germline CDR1 and CDR2: MNHEY and SMNVEV (reference sequence). The CDR3 DNA reads as TGTGCCAGCAGTCAACAGGGGGTGTGGGAGGCTCGGGCCGGGGAGCTGTTTTTT. It encodes CASSQQGVWEARAGELFF.

The V call is TRBV19, the J call TRBJ1-5, with D perhaps matching TRBD1 (6 bases). Germline V lookup: CDR1 LNHDA, CDR2 SQIVND (reference sequence). The CDR3 has 18 amino acids. V gave up 0 bases and J gave up 0 bases, with 15 bases separating them. The CDR3 bases are TGTGCCAGTAGTATAGATGGGGGGGGCAGATATAGCAATCAGCCCCAGCATTTT. As protein: CASSIDGGGRYSNQPQHF. The whole variable domain, remainder taken from reference TRBV19 and TRBJ1-5, is DGGITQSPKYLFRKEGQNVTLSCEQNLNHDAMYWYRQDPGQGLRLIYYSQIVNDFQKGDIAEGYSVSREKKESFPLTVTSAQKNPTAFYLCASSIDGGGRYSNQPQHFGDGTRLSIL.